This T cell receptor beta chain was obtained from a study of blood T cell repertoires in COVID-19. Study-wide background: Some COVID-19 samples were acute and others convalescent; all came from the United States, Italy and Spain. PBMCs, B-cell-depleted T cells, or T cells provided the cDNA or gDNA that made up the material.

Source study methods: Cell counts per sample came from amplifying reference gene primers. Data came from immunoSEQ multiplex PCR; TCRdb stores just in-frame clones and leaves some out. D and trimming were read from the DNA, whereas the V and J calls and clone size are those reported in that table. The sample includes about 210,000 clones, 70% to 90% of them seen just once. This clone was picked up one time. CDR3 length equals 13 residues. Germline loops: CDR1 SNHLY, CDR2 FYNNEI. Trimming pared 7 bases from V and 5 bases from J, leaving 14 bases between. This TCR derives from a human donor in a cohort sampled during active COVID-19. The material sequenced was peripheral blood. The chain recombines TRBV2 with TRBJ1-1; D is perhaps TRBD1 (5 bases). For the CDR3, the DNA is TGTGCCAGCACGGCGGGGGAAGGTACTGAAGCTTTCTTT. The encoded protein is CASTAGEGTEAFF.